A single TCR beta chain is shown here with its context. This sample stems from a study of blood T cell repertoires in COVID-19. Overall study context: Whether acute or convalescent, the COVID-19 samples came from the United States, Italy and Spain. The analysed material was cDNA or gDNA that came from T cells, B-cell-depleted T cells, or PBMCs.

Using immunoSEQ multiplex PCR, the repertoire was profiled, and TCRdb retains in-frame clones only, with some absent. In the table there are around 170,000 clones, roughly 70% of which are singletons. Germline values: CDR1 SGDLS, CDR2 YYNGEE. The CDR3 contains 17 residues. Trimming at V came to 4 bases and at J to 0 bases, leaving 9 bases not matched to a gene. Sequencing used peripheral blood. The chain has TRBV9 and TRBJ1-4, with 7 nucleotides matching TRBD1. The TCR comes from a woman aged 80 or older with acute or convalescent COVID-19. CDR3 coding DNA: TGTGCCAGCAGCCCCGCCGGGACAGATGCAACTAATGAAAAACTGTTTTTT. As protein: CASSPAGTDATNEKLFF.